Following are 22 T cell receptor beta chains from one sample sequenced in a study of cytomegalovirus exposure and HLA in healthy donors. Amplification used 60 Vbeta primers and 13 Jbeta primers. TCRdb's table, derived via immunoSEQ multiplex PCR, lists solely in-frame clones and lacks some. Of 200,000 or so clones listed, around 77% are singletons. The sequencing input was PBMCs. Source of these receptors: a woman aged 25 to 39 in good health and CMV-seronegative.

The rearrangement uses TRBV28 and TRBJ2-2; TRBD2 agrees at 9 bases. J lost 5 bases, V lost 3 bases, and 7 bases had no gene match. Germline V gives CDR1 MDHEN, CDR2 SYDVKM. The CDR3 sequence is 16 residues long. CDR3 DNA sequence: TGTGCCAGCAGTTTTAGCGGGAGTCTTTTGACCGGGGAGCTGTTTTTT. Translating it yields CASSFSGSLLTGELFF.

This chain joins TRBV4-2 and TRBJ2-5, with D possibly TRBD2 on 6 matching bases. The ends were cut back, 1 base at V and 4 bases at J, with 10 bases in the middle. This CDR3 spans 14 amino acids. Germline lookup yields CDR1 LGHNA and CDR2 YNFKEQ. The CDR3 bases are TGTGCCAGCAGCCAAGGCGGGGACCTAGAGACCCAGTACTTC. It encodes CASSQGGDLETQYF.

The chain carries TRBV5-5 and TRBJ1-6, with D tentatively TRBD1 (5 bases). This CDR3 spans 15 amino acids. The ends were cut back, 1 base at V and 8 bases at J, with 13 bases in the middle. Germline lookup yields CDR1 SGHKS and CDR2 YYEKEE (reference sequence). This CDR3 is CASSLWAGNYSPLHF. CDR3 DNA sequence: TGTGCCAGCAGCTTGTGGGCAGGGAATTATTCACCCCTCCACTTT. Based on the CDR3 plus reference TRBV5-5 and TRBJ1-6, the full variable domain is DAGVTQSPTHLIKTRGQQVTLRCSPISGHKSVSWYQQVLGQGPQFIFQYYEKEERGRGNFPDRFSARQFPNYSSELNVNALLLGDSALYLCASSLWAGNYSPLHFGNGTRLTVT.

The rearrangement uses TRBV5-1 and TRBJ2-1; possibly TRBD1 for D (5 bases). CDR1 is SGHRS, CDR2 YFSETQ, per germline. This CDR3 is 16 amino acids long. Trimming stripped 3 bases from V and 4 bases from J, with 17 bases between. CDR3 region: CASSSDTLNNYNEQFF. The DNA of the CDR3 is TGCGCCAGCAGCTCGGACACGTTGAATAATTACAATGAGCAGTTCTTC.

CDR3 in amino acids: CASSDRTPEAFF. CDR3 sequence (DNA): TGTGCCAGCAGTGATAGGACACCTGAAGCTTTCTTT. The chain carries TRBV2 and TRBJ1-1; maybe TRBD1 (5 bases). The CDR3 is 12 amino acids. Germline V gene lookup returns CDR1 SNHLY and CDR2 FYNNEI. With 3 bases removed from V and 6 bases from J, the gap between germline ends came to 8 bases.

This clone was recorded only once. The genes are TRBV4-2 and TRBJ2-7; D gene unclear. Germline V gene lookup returns CDR1 LGHNA and CDR2 YNFKEQ. The V end was cut by 1 base, the J end by 4 bases, with 8 bases between. CDR3 length equals 13 residues. CDR3 sequence reads: CASSQGIRYEQYF. The CDR3 DNA is TGTGCCAGCAGCCAAGGCATCAGGTACGAGCAGTACTTC.

V is TRBV27 and J is TRBJ2-7; 7 bases map to TRBD2. Germline CDR1 and CDR2: MNHEY and SMNVEV (reference sequence). J lost 1 base, V lost 8 bases, and 5 bases had no gene match. The CDR3 contains 13 residues. The chain's CDR3 is CASAWGGSYEQYF. CDR3 DNA: TGTGCCAGCGCATGGGGGGGTTCCTACGAGCAGTACTTC.

This chain joins TRBV4-2 and TRBJ2-2; 9 bases align to TRBD2. V was pared by 3 bases and J by 2 bases, with 10 bases of the junction left unmatched. CDR1 and CDR2 from the germline V gene are LGHNA and YNFKEQ. This CDR3 comprises 18 residues. The CDR3 DNA reads TGTGCCAGCAGCCACGCGGGAGGGGGTTTGGGAAACACCGGGGAGCTGTTTTTT. Its protein product is CASSHAGGGLGNTGELFF.

V and J are TRBV6-6 and TRBJ2-5; D gene unclear. The CDR3 sequence is 12 residues long. V was clipped by 4 bases and J by 5 bases, with 8 bases between them. CDR1 and CDR2 (germline): MNHNY, SVGAGI (reference sequence). The CDR3 reads CASSFAGETQYF. CDR3 sequence (DNA): TGTGCCAGCAGTTTTGCCGGGGAGACCCAGTACTTC.

The V and J genes are TRBV29-1 and TRBJ2-3; 14 bases map to TRBD2. CDR3 size: 15 residues. V shed 3 bases, J shed 1 base, and the junction held 0 bases outside the gene matches. CDR1 is SQVTM, CDR2 ANQGSEA, per germline. CDR3 nucleotides: TGCAGCGTTGAGGGACTAGCGGGGGGCACAGATACGCAGTATTTT. Amino acids: CSVEGLAGGTDTQYF.

This sequence joins TRBV6-6 and TRBJ2-7, with 8 bases lining up with TRBD1. The CDR3 totals 13 residues. Germline CDR1 reads MNHNY; CDR2 reads SVGAGI (reference sequence). Trimming removed 7 bases from V and 2 bases from J; junction bases left unmatched: 4. CDR3 nucleotide sequence: TGTGCCAGCAAGCAGGGGGCCCCCTACGAGCAGTACTTC. Its protein is CASKQGAPYEQYF.

The genes are TRBV10-2 and TRBJ2-5; 10 bases map to TRBD1. Germline V gene lookup returns CDR1 WSHSY and CDR2 SAAADI. This CDR3 is built from 16 residues. J was trimmed by 5 bases and V by 5 bases; bases with no gene match: 11. CDR3 in DNA: TGCGCCAGCAGTCAAATACGGGACAGGGGACGGGAGACCCAGTACTTC. It yields the protein CASSQIRDRGRETQYF.

The rearrangement joins TRBV29-1 to TRBJ1-2; D call uncertain. Germline loops: CDR1 SQVTM, CDR2 ANQGSEA. V lost 5 bases and J lost 4, with 14 bases in between. The CDR3 sequence is 13 residues long. The DNA of the CDR3 is TGCAGCGTTCGCCAGGATGGACTCTATGGCTACACCTTC. It specifies CSVRQDGLYGYTF.

This chain's CDR3 is CASSPSAGYNEQFF. The DNA of the CDR3 is TGTGCCAGCTCACCATCAGCAGGGTACAATGAGCAGTTCTTC. The gene calls are TRBV18 and TRBJ2-1; the D gene is possibly TRBD1 (5 bases). V shed 2 bases and J shed 4 bases, with 9 bases lying between them. Germline-derived CDR1 and CDR2 are KGHSH and LQKENI. The CDR3 length is 14 residues.

In DNA form, the CDR3 reads TGTGCCGGCGGGGCCTACGAGCAGTACTTC. Its protein product is CAGGAYEQYF. V usage is TRBV30 and J usage is TRBJ2-7, with D possibly being TRBD2 (6 bases). Germline V gene lookup returns CDR1 GTSNPN and CDR2 SVGIG (reference sequence). V was pared by 8 bases and J by 2 bases, with 7 bases between. CDR3 size: 10 residues.

The chain links TRBV5-1 to TRBJ1-4, with 8 nucleotides matching TRBD1. The CDR3 totals 19 residues. V was clipped by 2 bases and J by 1 base; unmatched bases: 13. Germline V gene data show CDR1 as SGHRS and CDR2 as YFSETQ. CDR3 DNA: TGCGCCAGCAGCTTAACTTTCGTCCCACAGGGGGTAACTAATGAAAAACTGTTTTTT. Its protein product is CASSLTFVPQGVTNEKLFF.

The rearrangement uses TRBV15 and TRBJ1-2; unclear D gene. The V gene lost 2 bases and the J gene lost 2 bases, with 6 bases spanning the gap. Per the germline V gene, CDR1 is LNHNV and CDR2 is YYDKDF (reference sequence). This CDR3 is 13 amino acids long. The CDR3 sequence is CATSRPPNYGYTF. The CDR3 nucleotides read TGTGCCACCAGCAGACCCCCAAACTATGGCTACACCTTC.

V gene TRBV29-1 combines with J gene TRBJ1-2, with 11 bases identical to TRBD1. The V and J ends lost 2 bases and 4 bases, in that order; junction bases with no gene match: 15. Germline V CDR1 and CDR2: SQVTM, ANQGSEA. The CDR3 consists of 18 residues. CDR3 nucleotide sequence: TGCAGCGTTGAACTGGACCTGGACAGGGGGCAGAGGGGCTATGGCTACACCTTC. Protein product: CSVELDLDRGQRGYGYTF.

This clone was picked up a small number of times. The chain uses TRBV10-2 and TRBJ2-7; D is perhaps TRBD2 (5 bases). The V and J ends lost 5 bases and 3 bases respectively, with 17 bases between them. This CDR3 comprises 15 residues. Germline assignment: CDR1 WSHSY and CDR2 SAAADI. CDR3 sequence: CASSRVGRVHYEQYF. The CDR3 nucleotides read TGCGCCAGCAGTCGGGTCGGGCGGGTGCACTACGAGCAGTACTTC.

The V gene is TRBV7-9, the J gene TRBJ2-3; 7 bases line up with TRBD2. Trimming removed 1 base from V and 0 bases from J; junction bases left unmatched: 4. CDR1 is SEHNR and CDR2 is FQNEAQ in the germline V gene (reference sequence). The CDR3 contains 16 residues. The chain's CDR3 is CASSLVVAGSTDTQYF. DNA of the CDR3: TGTGCCAGCAGCTTAGTTGTAGCGGGTAGCACAGATACGCAGTATTTT.

The chain has TRBV29-1 and TRBJ2-5; possible D gene TRBD1, 5 bases. The J call is in doubt because the DNA end fits TRBJ2-7 better. Germline V gene lookup returns CDR1 SQVTM and CDR2 ANQGSEA. The CDR3 is 12 residues long. The CDR3 reads CSAVGLGREQYF. The CDR3 DNA reads as TGCAGCGCCGTGGGGCTAGGTCGCGAGCAGTACTTC.

This clone showed up many times. The J gene is TRBJ1-4, the V gene TRBV2; maybe TRBD1 (5 bases). V lost 9 bases to trimming and J lost 14 bases, with 31 bases between them. The germline V gene has CDR1 SNHLY and CDR2 FYNNEI. This CDR3 region has 16 residues. The CDR3 DNA sequence: TGTGCCAGTCAAAACTCCCGGGACCTCAGCGGGGTAGGCCTGTTTTTT. Its protein product is CASQNSRDLSGVGLFF.